The 24 T cell receptor beta chains below all came from one sample that was sequenced in a study of T cell clonotyping in hematopoietic cell transplantation. The data were produced by immunoSEQ multiplex PCR, yet TCRdb's version contains in-frame clones alone and is incomplete. The sample shows 70,000 or so clones, about 94% of them seen only once. The sequenced sample was peripheral blood mononuclear cells. The origin of the receptors is a man aged 50-59 years in good health. Some clones in this sample may be carry-over from other donors' samples.

This chain links TRBV2 with TRBJ1-1; maybe TRBD1 (5 bases). The CDR3 loop spans 13 amino acids. Germline V gene data show CDR1 as SNHLY and CDR2 as FYNNEI. The V gene lost 10 bases and the J gene lost 6 bases, with 18 bases spanning the gap. CDR3 loop: CAIGIRGVPEAFF. The CDR3 DNA is TGTGCCATCGGGATCCGAGGGGTTCCTGAAGCTTTCTTT.

The chain employs TRBV5-1 and TRBJ2-7, with D possibly TRBD1 on 6 matching bases. V lost 1 base and J 0 bases, leaving 8 bases between the germline ends. The CDR3 length is 14 residues. CDR1 is SGHRS, CDR2 YFSETQ, per germline. CDR3 loop: CASSLTGSSYEQYF. The CDR3 DNA reads TGCGCCAGCAGCTTGACAGGGAGCTCCTACGAGCAGTACTTC. Full variable domain (remainder filled in from reference TRBV5-1 and TRBJ2-7): KAGVTQTPRYLIKTRGQQVTLSCSPISGHRSVSWYQQTPGQGLQFLFEYFSETQRNKGNFPGRFSGRQFSNSRSEMNVSTLELGDSALYLCASSLTGSSYEQYFGPGTRLTVT.

CDR3 sequence reads: CASSPGGAGNTIYF. The CDR3, as DNA: TGTGCCAGCAGCCCAGGGGGGGCTGGAAACACCATATATTTT. This chain uses TRBV5-4 with TRBJ1-3; 7 positions match TRBD1. CDR3 length equals 14 residues. From germline, CDR1 is SGHNT and CDR2 YYREEE (reference sequence). The V gene end was trimmed by 4 bases and the J gene end by 2 bases; junction bases not matched to a gene: 3. Based on the CDR3 plus reference TRBV5-4 and TRBJ1-3, the full variable domain is ETGVTQSPTHLIKTRGQQVTLRCSSQSGHNTVSWYQQALGQGPQFIFQYYREEENGRGNFPPRFSGLQFPNYSSELNVNALELDDSALYLCASSPGGAGNTIYFGEGSWLTVV.

V gene TRBV6-5 combines with J gene TRBJ1-1; D possibly corresponds to TRBD1 (5 bases). The CDR3 loop spans 13 amino acids. Trimming shortened V by 6 bases and J by 5 bases, and 13 bases separated the two germline ends. The germline gives CDR1 MNHEY, CDR2 SVGAGI. The DNA of the CDR3 is TGTGCCAGCAGGGGGGGAAGATGGACTGAAGCTTTCTTT. This gives the protein CASRGGRWTEAFF.

The chain has TRBV7-8 and TRBJ2-7; TRBD1 is a possible D gene (5 bases). The CDR3 runs to 12 residues. Trimming took 3 bases from V and 3 from J, leaving 6 bases between them. CDR1 is SGHVS, CDR2 FQNEAQ, per germline. For the CDR3, the DNA is TGTGCCAGCAGCTTGACAGACTACGAGCAGTACTTC. It is translated as CASSLTDYEQYF.

This chain joins TRBV10-3 and TRBJ2-5; the D is unclear. The CDR3 has 14 residues. The V gene's germline CDR1 is ENHRY and CDR2 SYGVKD. Between the trimmed V and J ends, which lost 2 bases and 1 base, there was a span of 8 bases. Here the CDR3 DNA reads TGTGCCATCAGTGAGCCTCCTAGCCAAGAGACCCAGTACTTC. Protein product: CAISEPPSQETQYF.

This chain joins TRBV25-1 and TRBJ1-1; tentative D call: TRBD1 (5 bases). Germline V gene lookup returns CDR1 MGHDK and CDR2 SYGVNS. CDR3 length: 13 amino acids. The germline V and J ends were trimmed by 3 bases and 7 bases, with 12 bases remaining between them. The CDR3 DNA follows: TGTGCCAGCAGTGAGTCGGGGGTTCGTGAAGCTTTCTTT. It codes for CASSESGVREAFF.

The chain links TRBV5-6 to TRBJ2-7, with 14 bases identical to TRBD2. This CDR3 has 16 residues. The V segment lost 3 bases and the J segment 4 bases; nucleotides outside the gene matches: 6. The germline V gene encodes CDR1 SGHDT and CDR2 YYEEEE. Here the CDR3 DNA reads TGTGCCAGCAGCTGGGGGACTAGCGGGAGAAAGTACGAGCAGTACTTC. Encoded protein: CASSWGTSGRKYEQYF.

The V gene is TRBV5-6, the J gene TRBJ1-4; TRBD1 is a possible D gene (5 bases). Germline loops: CDR1 SGHDT, CDR2 YYEEEE. V was trimmed by 4 bases and J by 6 bases, leaving 13 bases between them. The CDR3 covers 14 residues. The CDR3 here is CASSTGRTDEKLFF. CDR3 DNA sequence: TGTGCCAGCAGCACGGGACGTACAGATGAAAAACTGTTTTTT.

This chain connects TRBV5-5 to TRBJ1-5; D possibly corresponds to TRBD1 (6 bases). Germline-derived CDR1 and CDR2 are SGHKS and YYEKEE (reference sequence). V was shortened by 1 base and J by 7 bases, with 15 bases between the two germline ends. This CDR3 comprises 15 residues. The CDR3 loop reads CASSLTAGVGQPQHF. CDR3 nucleotides: TGTGCCAGCAGCTTGACGGCAGGGGTCGGGCAGCCCCAGCATTTT.

The genes are TRBV9 and TRBJ2-3, with TRBD2 matching over 7 bases. Germline trimming cut 0 bases from V and 4 bases from J; bases unmatched to any gene: 2. The CDR3 spans 14 residues. Germline V gives CDR1 SGDLS, CDR2 YYNGEE. In nucleotides, the CDR3 is TGTGCCAGCAGCGTAGGTCTAGCGGCAGATACGCAGTATTTT. Its translation is CASSVGLAADTQYF.

V and J are TRBV28 and TRBJ2-5; 16 bases align to TRBD2. Germline V gene sequence: CDR1 MDHEN, CDR2 SYDVKM. The CDR3 has 14 residues. J gave up 4 bases and V 10 bases, and 3 bases lay outside the gene matches. In nucleotides, the CDR3 is TGTGCCACGGGACTAGCGGGAGGGATAGAGACCCAGTACTTC. This translates into CATGLAGGIETQYF.

V usage is TRBV27 and J usage is TRBJ2-5; D is perhaps TRBD1 or TRBD2 (5 bases each). The CDR3 covers 14 residues. V gave up 5 bases and J gave up 1 base, with 11 bases separating them. CDR1 is MNHEY and CDR2 is SMNVEV in the germline V gene (reference sequence). In nucleotides, the CDR3 is TGTGCCAGCAGTCGGGACGAACTCCAAGAGACCCAGTACTTC. It translates to CASSRDELQETQYF.

The chain joins TRBV7-3 to TRBJ1-1; D is unresolved. From germline, CDR1 is SGHTA and CDR2 FQGTGA. Trimming cost V 9 bases and J 4 bases, with 15 bases left between them. The CDR3 consists of 13 residues. The DNA of the CDR3 is TGTGCCAGTGGGCAGAACCTGGCCACTGAAGCTTTCTTT. Encoded protein: CASGQNLATEAFF.

CDR3 nucleotide sequence: TGTGCCAGCAGCCCAAGCGGGGGGGCGAGAGATACGCAGTATTTT. Translating gives CASSPSGGARDTQYF. J is TRBJ2-3 and V is TRBV5-4; TRBD2 aligns across 10 bases. With 4 bases clipped from V and 5 bases from J, the junction kept 7 bases outside the gene matches. CDR1 is SGHNT and CDR2 is YYREEE in the germline V gene (reference sequence). The CDR3 consists of 15 residues.

J is TRBJ1-5 and V is TRBV2, with a possible D match to TRBD1 (5 bases). Looked up from germline, CDR1 is SNHLY and CDR2 is FYNNEI. V was clipped by 2 bases and J by 7 bases, with 12 bases between them. The CDR3 has 14 residues. CDR3 residues: CASSENQGSQPQHF. Here the CDR3 DNA reads TGTGCCAGCAGTGAAAATCAGGGCTCCCAGCCCCAGCATTTT.

The rearrangement joins TRBV28 to TRBJ1-4; D is unclear. V was shortened by 5 bases and J by 4 bases, with 8 bases between the two germline ends. The CDR3 length is 13 residues. Per the germline V gene, CDR1 is MDHEN and CDR2 is SYDVKM. The CDR3 DNA sequence: TGTGCCAGCAGTCTGTCTAGTAATGAAAAACTGTTTTTT. This gives the protein CASSLSSNEKLFF.

The V gene is TRBV28, the J gene TRBJ2-5; 10 nucleotides line up with TRBD2. Germline V gene lookup returns CDR1 MDHEN and CDR2 SYDVKM. The J segment lost 2 bases and the V segment lost 3 bases, leaving 9 bases of the junction unmatched. The CDR3 runs 17 residues. CDR3 nucleotide sequence: TGTGCCAGCAGTTTGAGTACCTCTAGCGGGGGACAAGAGACCCAGTACTTC. This sequence encodes CASSLSTSSGGQETQYF.

This clone has a handful of counts. The chain couples TRBV4-2 to TRBJ1-5, with no clear D. The germline V gene has CDR1 LGHNA and CDR2 YNFKEQ. The CDR3 covers 17 residues. V lost 0 bases and J lost 4, with 16 bases in between. The CDR3 here is CASSQEEGLQANQPQHF. CDR3 in DNA: TGTGCCAGCAGCCAAGAAGAGGGTCTGCAGGCTAATCAGCCCCAGCATTTT.

This chain joins TRBV14 and TRBJ2-3; no definite D call. CDR1 is SGHDN, CDR2 FVKESK, per germline. The CDR3 has 13 amino acids. V shed 3 bases and J shed 2 bases, with 6 bases lying between them. The CDR3 loop reads CASSHILTDTQYF. The CDR3 DNA reads TGTGCCAGCAGCCACATTCTCACAGATACGCAGTATTTT.

The chain employs TRBV10-3 and TRBJ1-1, with a weak D call TRBD1 (5 bases). This CDR3 contains 14 residues. The ends were cut back, 5 bases at V and 4 bases at J, with 14 bases in the middle. Germline-derived CDR1 and CDR2 are ENHRY and SYGVKD. The CDR3 DNA sequence: TGTGCCATCAGTACCCAACGGGACCCCACTGAAGCTTTCTTT. This gives the protein CAISTQRDPTEAFF.

The V gene is TRBV7-8, the J gene TRBJ2-3; tentative D call: TRBD2 (5 bases). Looked up from germline, CDR1 is SGHVS and CDR2 is FQNEAQ. The CDR3 sequence is 16 residues long. V shed 4 bases and J shed 3 bases, with 17 bases lying between them. The CDR3 region has the DNA TGTGCCAGCAGCTCGACACTGGTTAGCGTAACAGATACGCAGTATTTT. Protein sequence: CASSSTLVSVTDTQYF. Full variable domain (outside the CDR3, taken from reference TRBV7-8 and TRBJ2-3): GAGVSQSPRYKVAKRGQDVALRCDPISGHVSLFWYQQALGQGPEFLTYFQNEAQLDKSGLPSDRFFAERPEGSVSTLKIQRTQQEDSAVYLCASSSTLVSVTDTQYFGPGTRLTVL.

The rearrangement uses TRBV7-2 and TRBJ2-3, with unresolved D. The CDR3 sequence is 17 residues long. Trimming pared 4 bases from V and 0 bases from J, leaving 17 bases between. Per the germline V gene, CDR1 is SGHTA and CDR2 is FQGNSA. The DNA for the CDR3 is TGTGCCAGCAGCTCTGACATAGTAGCAACTAGCACAGATACGCAGTATTTT. Translated: CASSSDIVATSTDTQYF.

This clone is a singleton in its sample. The rearrangement joins TRBV25-1 to TRBJ1-1; the D gene is possibly TRBD1 (5 bases). The germline CDR1 and CDR2 sequences are MGHDK and SYGVNS. The CDR3 covers 15 residues. Trimming removed 2 bases at V and 4 bases at J, with 14 bases between. CDR3 in amino acids: CASSEVRGIGTEAFF. The CDR3 DNA follows: TGTGCCAGCAGTGAAGTCCGGGGGATCGGCACTGAAGCTTTCTTT. Full variable domain (rest looked up from reference TRBV25-1 and TRBJ1-1): EADIYQTPRYLVIGTGKKITLECSQTMGHDKMYWYQQDPGMELHLIHYSYGVNSTEKGDLSSESTVSRIRTEHFPLTLESARPSHTSQYLCASSEVRGIGTEAFFGQGTRLTVV.